The entry below gives a single T cell receptor (beta chain) sequence along with its context. Its target is unknown. The germline V and J ends were trimmed by 4 bases and 5 bases, with 12 bases remaining between them. Germline V gives CDR1 SGDLS, CDR2 YYNGEE. The CDR3 sequence is 13 residues long. This sample stems from a study of T cell responses to AZD1222 COVID-19 vaccine. Broader study findings: Donors were chiefly white British, with a greater number of females, and clonal diversity was perhaps underestimated. Once two AZD1222 doses were given, Spike-specific TCR breadth and depth went up. Reportedly, nearly half of unique spike TCRs recognized epitopes outside B.1.351/B.1.1.7 mutations.

Assay used: immunoSEQ multiplex PCR; TCRdb lists only in-frame clones, some missing. The sample records 17,000 or so clones, 89% being singletons. The source is an adult who received the AZD1222 COVID-19 vaccine. Specimen: peripheral blood, collected 28 days after the second AZD1222 dose. The V and J genes are TRBV9 and TRBJ2-5, with D maybe TRBD2 (5 bases). The CDR3 DNA reads as TGTGCCAGCAGCCCCGGGTGGAGGGAGACCCAGTACTTC. It yields the protein CASSPGWRETQYF.